This T cell receptor (beta chain) came from a study of T cell changes during pregnancy in multiple sclerosis. Sequencing was performed with immunoSEQ multiplex PCR; in TCRdb, only in-frame clones are kept and a portion is missing. The sample carries tens of thousands of clones, more than 90% recorded once. Trimming cost V 0 bases and J 0 bases, with 9 bases left between them. The CDR3 is 16 amino acids. Germline CDR1 and CDR2: SGHAT and FQNNGV. The receptor was derived from a female donor with multiple sclerosis, enrolled in a pregnancy study. Sequencing was performed on CD4+ T cells from peripheral blood mononuclear cells, taken before pregnancy. The gene calls are TRBV11-2 and TRBJ1-3, with a weak D call TRBD1 (6 bases). The CDR3 region is CASSLDGQFSGNTIYF. The DNA of the CDR3 is TGTGCCAGCAGCTTAGACGGACAGTTCTCTGGAAACACCATATATTTT.